These 6 T cell receptor beta chains came from one sample sequenced in a study of blood T cell repertoires in COVID-19. Profiling relied on immunoSEQ multiplex PCR, and the TCRdb table lists in-frame clones only, not all of them. Of hundreds of thousands of clones in the sample, 83% are singletons; the top ten hold about 4.8%. The sample taken for sequencing was PBMCs or T cells enriched from blood (not recorded which). All receptors come from a woman aged 50 to 65 who had been exposed to COVID-19.

The rearrangement joins TRBV5-4 to TRBJ2-1; 8 positions agree with TRBD2. CDR1 SGHNT and CDR2 YYREEE come from the germline V gene (reference sequence). The CDR3 loop spans 14 amino acids. V shed 5 bases and J 5 bases; nucleotides not matched to a gene: 6. The CDR3: CASSPGGRNNEQFF. The CDR3 DNA follows: TGTGCCAGCAGTCCGGGGGGGCGGAACAATGAGCAGTTCTTC.

With respect to this clone: At the DNA level, this CDR3 is encoded by other sequences in the same sample as well. The chain joins TRBV3-1 (or the pseudogene TRBV3-2) to TRBJ1-1, with D possibly matching TRBD1 (5 bases). Germline V gives CDR1 LGHDT, CDR2 YNNKEL (reference sequence). CDR3 length: 14 residues. Trimming took 0 bases from V and 4 from J, leaving 9 bases between them. DNA for the CDR3: TGTGCCAGCAGCCAAGATCCCAGGGCCACTGAAGCTTTCTTT. Translating it yields CASSQDPRATEAFF.

The chain is built from TRBV4-1 and TRBJ2-7, with 7 bases identical to TRBD1. Unmatched junction bases numbered 4, after V lost 3 bases and J lost 5 bases. This CDR3 has 13 amino acids. CDR1 is MGHRA and CDR2 is YSYEKL in the germline V gene. DNA for the CDR3: TGCGCCAGCAGCCATAACAGGGGACACGAGCAGTACTTC. It encodes CASSHNRGHEQYF.

The chain links TRBV29-1 to TRBJ1-2; possible D gene TRBD1, 6 bases. The V and J ends lost 6 bases and 8 bases respectively, with 13 bases between them. Germline CDR1 and CDR2: SQVTM and ANQGSEA. CDR3 length: 11 amino acids. CDR3 DNA: TGCAGCGTGACATACAGGGCCGGCTACACCTTC. It is translated as CSVTYRAGYTF.

This clone was counted a few times. This chain joins TRBV28 and TRBJ2-3, with 10 positions matching TRBD2. This CDR3 spans 13 amino acids. From germline, CDR1 is MDHEN and CDR2 SYDVKM. V was clipped by 10 bases and J by 3 bases; unmatched bases: 4. CDR3 loop: CATIAGGTDTQYF. The DNA of the CDR3 is TGTGCCACCATAGCGGGGGGAACAGATACGCAGTATTTT.

This clone was picked up many times. This chain connects TRBV5-1 to TRBJ1-6; the match to TRBD1 covers 9 bases. J lost 7 bases, V lost 0 bases, and 5 bases had no gene match. Germline values: CDR1 SGHRS, CDR2 YFSETQ. The CDR3 consists of 16 residues. The CDR3 region has the DNA TGCGCCAGCAGCTTGGACCGACAGGGGGTGAATTCACCCCTCCACTTT. Residues: CASSLDRQGVNSPLHF.